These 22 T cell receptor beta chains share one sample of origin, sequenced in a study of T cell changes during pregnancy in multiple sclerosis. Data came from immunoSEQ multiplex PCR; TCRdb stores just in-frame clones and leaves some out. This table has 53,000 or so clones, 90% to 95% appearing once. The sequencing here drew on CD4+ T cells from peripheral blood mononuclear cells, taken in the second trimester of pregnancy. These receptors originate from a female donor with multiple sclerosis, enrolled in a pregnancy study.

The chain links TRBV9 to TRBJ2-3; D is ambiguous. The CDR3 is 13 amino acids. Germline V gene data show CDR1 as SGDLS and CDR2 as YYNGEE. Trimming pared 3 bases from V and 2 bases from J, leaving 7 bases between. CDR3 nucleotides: TGTGCCAGCAGCGCCGCGTCCACAGATACGCAGTATTTT. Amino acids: CASSAASTDTQYF. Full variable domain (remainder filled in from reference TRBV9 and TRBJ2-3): DSGVTQTPKHLITATGQRVTLRCSPRSGDLSVYWYQQSLDQGLQFLIQYYNGEERAKGNILERFSAQQFPDLHSELNLSSLELGDSALYFCASSAASTDTQYFGPGTRLTVL.

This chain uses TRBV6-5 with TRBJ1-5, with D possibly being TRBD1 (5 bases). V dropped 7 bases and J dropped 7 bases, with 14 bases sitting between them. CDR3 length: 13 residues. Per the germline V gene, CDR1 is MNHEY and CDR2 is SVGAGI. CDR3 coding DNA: TGTGCCAGCATGGTGGGGGGAGTACAGCCCCAGCATTTT. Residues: CASMVGGVQPQHF.

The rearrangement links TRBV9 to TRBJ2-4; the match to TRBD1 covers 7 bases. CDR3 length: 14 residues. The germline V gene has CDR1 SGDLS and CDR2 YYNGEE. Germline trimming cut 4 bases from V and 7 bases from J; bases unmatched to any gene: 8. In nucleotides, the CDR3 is TGTGCCAGCAGCACAACAGGGGCTTTCAACATTCAGTACTTC. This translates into CASSTTGAFNIQYF.

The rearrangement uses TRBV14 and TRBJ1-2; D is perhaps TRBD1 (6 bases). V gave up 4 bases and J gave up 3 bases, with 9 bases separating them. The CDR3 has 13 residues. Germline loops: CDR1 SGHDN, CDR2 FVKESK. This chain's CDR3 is CASSLQGYYGYTF. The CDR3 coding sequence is TGTGCCAGCAGCCTACAGGGTTACTATGGCTACACCTTC.

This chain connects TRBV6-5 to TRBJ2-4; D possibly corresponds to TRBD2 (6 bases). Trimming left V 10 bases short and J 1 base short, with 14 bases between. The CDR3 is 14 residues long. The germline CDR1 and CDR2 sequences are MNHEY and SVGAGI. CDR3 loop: CATAVGGAKNIQYF. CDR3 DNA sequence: TGTGCCACCGCCGTTGGGGGGGCCAAAAACATTCAGTACTTC.

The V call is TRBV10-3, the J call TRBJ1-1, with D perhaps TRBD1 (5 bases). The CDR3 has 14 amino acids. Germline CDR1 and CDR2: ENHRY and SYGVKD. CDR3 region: CAHNPEGANTEAFF. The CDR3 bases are TGTGCGCATAATCCCGAAGGGGCAAACACTGAAGCTTTCTTT.

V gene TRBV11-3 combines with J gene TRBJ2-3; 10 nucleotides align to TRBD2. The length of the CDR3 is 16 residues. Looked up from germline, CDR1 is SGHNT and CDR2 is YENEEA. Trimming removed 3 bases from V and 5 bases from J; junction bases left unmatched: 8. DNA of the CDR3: TGTGCCAGCAGCTTGGAAACTAGCGGGGCTGGAGATACGCAGTATTTT. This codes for CASSLETSGAGDTQYF.

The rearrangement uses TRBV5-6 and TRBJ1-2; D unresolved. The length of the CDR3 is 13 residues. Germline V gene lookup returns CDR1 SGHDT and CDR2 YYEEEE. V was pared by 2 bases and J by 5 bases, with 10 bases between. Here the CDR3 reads CASSLTPEYGYTF. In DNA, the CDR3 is TGTGCCAGCAGCTTAACCCCCGAGTATGGCTACACCTTC. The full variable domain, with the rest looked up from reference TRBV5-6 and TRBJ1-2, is DAGVTQSPTHLIKTRGQQVTLRCSPKSGHDTVSWYQQALGQGPQFIFQYYEEEERQRGNFPDRFSGHQFPNYSSELNVNALLLGDSALYLCASSLTPEYGYTFGSGTRLTVV.

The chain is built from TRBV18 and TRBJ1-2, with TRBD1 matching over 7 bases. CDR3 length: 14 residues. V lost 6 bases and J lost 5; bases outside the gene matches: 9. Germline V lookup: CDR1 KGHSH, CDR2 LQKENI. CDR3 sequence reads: CASSTGEEVYGYTF. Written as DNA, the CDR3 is TGTGCCAGCTCTACAGGGGAGGAAGTATATGGCTACACCTTC.

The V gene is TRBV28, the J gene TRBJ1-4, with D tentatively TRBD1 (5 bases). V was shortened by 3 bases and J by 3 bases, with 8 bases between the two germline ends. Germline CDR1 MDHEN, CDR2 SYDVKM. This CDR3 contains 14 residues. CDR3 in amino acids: CASSLGGANEKLFF. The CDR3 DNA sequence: TGTGCCAGCAGTTTGGGGGGGGCTAATGAAAAACTGTTTTTT.

The CDR3 DNA is TGCGCCAGCAGCCCCCGACAGGGGGCCAACTATGGCTACACCTTC. Translating gives CASSPRQGANYGYTF. The chain recombines TRBV5-1 with TRBJ1-2; 10 nucleotides align to TRBD1. CDR1 and CDR2 from the germline V gene are SGHRS and YFSETQ. The CDR3 length is 15 residues. V gave up 4 bases and J gave up 2 bases; unmatched junction bases: 5.

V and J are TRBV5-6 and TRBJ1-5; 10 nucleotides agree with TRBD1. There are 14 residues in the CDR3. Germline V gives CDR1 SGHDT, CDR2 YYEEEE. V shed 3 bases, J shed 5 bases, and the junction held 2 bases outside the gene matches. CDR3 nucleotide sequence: TGTGCCAGCAGCTACGGGACAGGGGATCAGCCCCAGCATTTT. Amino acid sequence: CASSYGTGDQPQHF.

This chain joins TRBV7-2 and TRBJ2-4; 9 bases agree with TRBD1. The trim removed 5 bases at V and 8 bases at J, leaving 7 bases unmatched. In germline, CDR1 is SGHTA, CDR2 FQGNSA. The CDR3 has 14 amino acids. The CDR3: CASSNRGRGDIQYF. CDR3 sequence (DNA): TGTGCCAGCAGCAACAGGGGGCGAGGGGACATTCAGTACTTC.

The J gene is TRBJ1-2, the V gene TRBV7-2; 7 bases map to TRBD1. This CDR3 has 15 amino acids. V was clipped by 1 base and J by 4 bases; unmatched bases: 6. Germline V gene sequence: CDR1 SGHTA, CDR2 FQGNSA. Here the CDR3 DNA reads TGTGCCAGCAGCTTAGGGCACAGGGGTACCTATGGCTACACCTTC. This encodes CASSLGHRGTYGYTF.

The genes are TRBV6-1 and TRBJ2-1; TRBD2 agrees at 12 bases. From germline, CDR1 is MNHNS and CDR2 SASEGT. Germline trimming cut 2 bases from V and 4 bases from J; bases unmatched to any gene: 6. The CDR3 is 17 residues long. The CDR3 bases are TGTGCCAGCAGTGAACAGGGACTAGCGGGCTCTTACAATGAGCAGTTCTTC. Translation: CASSEQGLAGSYNEQFF.

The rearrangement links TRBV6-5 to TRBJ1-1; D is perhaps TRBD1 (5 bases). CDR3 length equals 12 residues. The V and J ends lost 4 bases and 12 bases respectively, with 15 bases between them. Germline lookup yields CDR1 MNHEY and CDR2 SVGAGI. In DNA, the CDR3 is TGTGCCAGCAGTTTAGGGCCGGGGGGAACTTTCTTT. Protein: CASSLGPGGTFF.

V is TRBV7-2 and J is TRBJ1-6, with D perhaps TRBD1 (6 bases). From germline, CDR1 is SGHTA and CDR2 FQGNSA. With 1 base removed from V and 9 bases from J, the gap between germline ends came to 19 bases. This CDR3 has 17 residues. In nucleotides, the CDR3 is TGTGCCAGCAGCTTAGAAATAGCAACAGGGCGGCCTTCACCCCTCCACTTT. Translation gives CASSLEIATGRPSPLHF. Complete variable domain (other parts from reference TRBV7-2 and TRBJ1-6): GAGVSQSPSNKVTEKGKDVELRCDPISGHTALYWYRQSLGQGLEFLIYFQGNSAPDKSGLPSDRFSAERTGGSVSTLTIQRTQQEDSAVYLCASSLEIATGRPSPLHFGNGTRLTVT.

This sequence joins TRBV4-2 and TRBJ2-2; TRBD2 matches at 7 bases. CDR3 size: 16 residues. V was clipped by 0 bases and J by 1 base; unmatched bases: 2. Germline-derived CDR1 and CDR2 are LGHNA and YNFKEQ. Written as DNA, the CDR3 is TGTGCCAGCAGCCAAGATTGGGGGGGGAACACCGGGGAGCTGTTTTTT. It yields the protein CASSQDWGGNTGELFF.

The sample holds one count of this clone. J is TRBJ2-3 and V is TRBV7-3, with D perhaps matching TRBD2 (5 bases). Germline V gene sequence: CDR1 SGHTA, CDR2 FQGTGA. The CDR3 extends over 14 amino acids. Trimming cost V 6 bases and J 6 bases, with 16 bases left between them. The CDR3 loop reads CASRQTGVVDTQYF. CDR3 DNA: TGTGCCAGCAGGCAAACCGGGGTAGTGGATACGCAGTATTTT. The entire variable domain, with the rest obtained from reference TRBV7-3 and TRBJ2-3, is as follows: GAGVSQTPSNKVTEKGKYVELRCDPISGHTALYWYRQSLGQGPEFLIYFQGTGAADDSGLPNDRFFAVRPEGSVSTLKIQRTERGDSAVYLCASRQTGVVDTQYFGPGTRLTVL.

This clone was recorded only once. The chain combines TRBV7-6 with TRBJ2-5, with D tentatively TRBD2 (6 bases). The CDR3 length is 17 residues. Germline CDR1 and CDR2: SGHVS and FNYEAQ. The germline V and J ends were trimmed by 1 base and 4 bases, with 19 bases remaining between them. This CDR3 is CASSLVGNSGGRETQYF. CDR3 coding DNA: TGTGCCAGCAGCTTAGTGGGGAACAGTGGAGGGAGAGAGACCCAGTACTTC. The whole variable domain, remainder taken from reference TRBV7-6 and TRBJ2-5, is GAGVSQSPRYKVTKRGQDVALRCDPISGHVSLYWYRQALGQGPEFLTYFNYEAQQDKSGLPNDRFSAERPEGSISTLTIQRTEQRDSAMYRCASSLVGNSGGRETQYFGPGTRLLVL.

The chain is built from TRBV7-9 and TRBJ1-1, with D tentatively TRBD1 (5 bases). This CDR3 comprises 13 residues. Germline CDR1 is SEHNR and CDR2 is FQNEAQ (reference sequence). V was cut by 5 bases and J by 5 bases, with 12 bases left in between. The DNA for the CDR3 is TGTGCCAGCAGCCTCAGGGAAAAGACTGAAGCTTTCTTT. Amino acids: CASSLREKTEAFF. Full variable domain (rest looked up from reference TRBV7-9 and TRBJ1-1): DTGVSQNPRHKITKRGQNVTFRCDPISEHNRLYWYRQTLGQGPEFLTYFQNEAQLEKSRLLSDRFSAERPKGSFSTLEIQRTEQGDSAMYLCASSLREKTEAFFGQGTRLTVV.

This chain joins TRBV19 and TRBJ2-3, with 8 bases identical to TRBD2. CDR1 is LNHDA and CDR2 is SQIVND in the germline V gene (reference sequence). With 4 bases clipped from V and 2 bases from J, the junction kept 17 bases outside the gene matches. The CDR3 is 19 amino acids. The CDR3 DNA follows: TGTGCCAGTAGTACCCAGACAGGTGGAGGCGGGGGGCACACAGATACGCAGTATTTT. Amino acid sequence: CASSTQTGGGGGHTDTQYF.